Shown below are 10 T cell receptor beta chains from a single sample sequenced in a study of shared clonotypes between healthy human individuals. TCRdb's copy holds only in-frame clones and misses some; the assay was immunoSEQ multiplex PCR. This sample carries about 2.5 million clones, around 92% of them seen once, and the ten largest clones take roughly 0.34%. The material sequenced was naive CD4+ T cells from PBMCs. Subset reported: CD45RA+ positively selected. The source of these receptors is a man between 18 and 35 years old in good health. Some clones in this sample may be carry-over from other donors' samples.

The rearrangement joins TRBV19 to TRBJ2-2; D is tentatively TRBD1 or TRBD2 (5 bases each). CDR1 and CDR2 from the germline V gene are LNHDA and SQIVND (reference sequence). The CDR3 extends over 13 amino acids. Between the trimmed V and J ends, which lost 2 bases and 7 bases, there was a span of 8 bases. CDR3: CASSIWGIGELFF. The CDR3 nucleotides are TGTGCCAGTAGTATATGGGGGATCGGGGAGCTGTTTTTT.

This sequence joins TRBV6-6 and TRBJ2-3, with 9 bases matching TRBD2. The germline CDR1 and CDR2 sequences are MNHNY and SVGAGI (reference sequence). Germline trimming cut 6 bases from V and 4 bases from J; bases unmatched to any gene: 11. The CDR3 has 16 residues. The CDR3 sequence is CASSPSGLAMADTQYF. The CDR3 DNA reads TGTGCCAGCAGCCCTTCCGGACTAGCGATGGCAGATACGCAGTATTTT.

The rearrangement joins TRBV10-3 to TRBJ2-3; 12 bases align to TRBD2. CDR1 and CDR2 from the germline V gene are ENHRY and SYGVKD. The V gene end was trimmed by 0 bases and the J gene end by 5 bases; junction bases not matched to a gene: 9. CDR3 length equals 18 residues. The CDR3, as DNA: TGTGCCATCAGTGAGTCGACTAGGACTAGCGGGAAGGTAGATACGCAGTATTTT. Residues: CAISESTRTSGKVDTQYF.

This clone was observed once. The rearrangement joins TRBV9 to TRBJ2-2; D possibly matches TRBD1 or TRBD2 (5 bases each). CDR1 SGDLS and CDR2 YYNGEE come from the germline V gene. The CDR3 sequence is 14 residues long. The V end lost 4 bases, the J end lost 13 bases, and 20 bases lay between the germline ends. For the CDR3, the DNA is TGTGCCAGCAGCCCCGGCCGGGACGCCCCGTCGCTGTTTTTT. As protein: CASSPGRDAPSLFF.

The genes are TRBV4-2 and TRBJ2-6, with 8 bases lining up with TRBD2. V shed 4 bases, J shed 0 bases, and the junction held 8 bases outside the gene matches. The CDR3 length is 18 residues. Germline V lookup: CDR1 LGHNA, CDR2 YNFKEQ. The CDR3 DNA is TGTGCCAGCAGCCCTACTAGCGGAATTAACTCTGGGGCCAACGTCCTGACTTTC. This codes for CASSPTSGINSGANVLTF.

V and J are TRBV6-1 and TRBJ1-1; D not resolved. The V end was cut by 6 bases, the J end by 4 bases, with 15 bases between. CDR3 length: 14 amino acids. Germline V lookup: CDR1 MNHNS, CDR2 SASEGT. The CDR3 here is CASRGGLVATEAFF. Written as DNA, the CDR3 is TGTGCCAGCAGAGGCGGTTTAGTGGCCACTGAAGCTTTCTTT.

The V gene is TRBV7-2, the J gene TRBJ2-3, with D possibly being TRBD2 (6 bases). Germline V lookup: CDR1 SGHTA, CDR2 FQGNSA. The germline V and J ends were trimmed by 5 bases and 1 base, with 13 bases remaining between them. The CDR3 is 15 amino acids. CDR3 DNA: TGTGCCAGCAGCCCGTACCAGCGGGGCACAGATACGCAGTATTTT. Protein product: CASSPYQRGTDTQYF.

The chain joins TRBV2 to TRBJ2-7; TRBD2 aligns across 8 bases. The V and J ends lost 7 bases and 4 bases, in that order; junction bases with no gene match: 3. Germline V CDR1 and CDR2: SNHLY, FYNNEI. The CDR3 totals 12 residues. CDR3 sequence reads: CASKRGRYEQYF. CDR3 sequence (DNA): TGTGCCAGCAAGCGGGGGCGGTACGAGCAGTACTTC.

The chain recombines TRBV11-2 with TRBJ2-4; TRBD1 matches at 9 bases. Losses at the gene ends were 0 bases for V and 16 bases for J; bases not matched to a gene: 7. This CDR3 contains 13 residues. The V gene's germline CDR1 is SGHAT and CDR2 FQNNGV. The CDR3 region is CASSLEQGASSYF. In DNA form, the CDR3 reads TGTGCCAGCAGCTTAGAACAGGGGGCTTCTTCATACTTC.

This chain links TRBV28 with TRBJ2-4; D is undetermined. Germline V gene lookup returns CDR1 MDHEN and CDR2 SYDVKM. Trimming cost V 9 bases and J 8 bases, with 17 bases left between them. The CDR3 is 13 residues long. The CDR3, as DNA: TGTGCCAGTACGGACCAGAGACGGGACATTCAGTACTTC. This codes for CASTDQRRDIQYF.